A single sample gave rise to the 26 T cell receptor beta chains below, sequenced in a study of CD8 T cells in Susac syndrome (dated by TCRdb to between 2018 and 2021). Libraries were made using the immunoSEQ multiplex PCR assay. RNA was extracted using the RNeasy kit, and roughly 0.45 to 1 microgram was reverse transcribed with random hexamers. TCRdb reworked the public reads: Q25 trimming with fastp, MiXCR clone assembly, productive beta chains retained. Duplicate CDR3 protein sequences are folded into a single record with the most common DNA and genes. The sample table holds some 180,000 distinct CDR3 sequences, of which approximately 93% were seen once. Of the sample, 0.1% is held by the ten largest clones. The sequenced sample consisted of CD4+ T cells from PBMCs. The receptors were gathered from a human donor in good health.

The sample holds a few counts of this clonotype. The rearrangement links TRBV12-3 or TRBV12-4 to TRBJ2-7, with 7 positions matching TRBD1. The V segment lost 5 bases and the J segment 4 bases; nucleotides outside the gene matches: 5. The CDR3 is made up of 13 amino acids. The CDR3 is CASSPRDSYEQYF. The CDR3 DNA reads TGTGCCAGCAGTCCCCGGGACAGTTACGAGCAGTACTTC.

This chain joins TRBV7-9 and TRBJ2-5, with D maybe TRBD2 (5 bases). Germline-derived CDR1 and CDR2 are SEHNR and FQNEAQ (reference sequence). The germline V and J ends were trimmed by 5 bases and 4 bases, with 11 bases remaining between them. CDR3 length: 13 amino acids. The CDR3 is CASSPEGAETQYF. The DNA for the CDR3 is TGTGCCAGCAGCCCAGAGGGTGCAGAGACCCAGTACTTC.

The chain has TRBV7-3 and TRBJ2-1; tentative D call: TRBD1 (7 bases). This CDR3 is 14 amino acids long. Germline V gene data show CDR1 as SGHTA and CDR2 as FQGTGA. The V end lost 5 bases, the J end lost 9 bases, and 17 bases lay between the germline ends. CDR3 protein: CASSPGDRQGEQFF. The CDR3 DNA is TGTGCCAGCAGCCCGGGGGACAGACAAGGTGAGCAGTTCTTC. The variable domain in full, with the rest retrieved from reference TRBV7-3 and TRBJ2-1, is GAGVSQTPSNKVTEKGKYVELRCDPISGHTALYWYRQSLGQGPEFLIYFQGTGAADDSGLPNDRFFAVRPEGSVSTLKIQRTERGDSAVYLCASSPGDRQGEQFFGPGTRLTVL.

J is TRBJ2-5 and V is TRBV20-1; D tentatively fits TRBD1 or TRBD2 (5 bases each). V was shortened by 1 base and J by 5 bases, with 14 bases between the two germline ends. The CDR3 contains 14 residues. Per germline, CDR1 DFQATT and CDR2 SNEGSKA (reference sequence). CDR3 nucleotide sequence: TGCAGTGCTAGAGCGTCGGGACCGCGGGAGACCCAGTACTTC. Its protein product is CSARASGPRETQYF.

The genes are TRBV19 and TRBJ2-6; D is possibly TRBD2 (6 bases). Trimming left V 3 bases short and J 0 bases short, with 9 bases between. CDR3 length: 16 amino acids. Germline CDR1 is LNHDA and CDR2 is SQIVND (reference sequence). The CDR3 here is CASSIQGGSGANVLTF. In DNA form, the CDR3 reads TGTGCCAGTAGTATTCAGGGAGGCTCTGGGGCCAACGTCCTGACTTTC. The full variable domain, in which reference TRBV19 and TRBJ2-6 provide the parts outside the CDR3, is DGGITQSPKYLFRKEGQNVTLSCEQNLNHDAMYWYRQDPGQGLRLIYYSQIVNDFQKGDIAEGYSVSREKKESFPLTVTSAQKNPTAFYLCASSIQGGSGANVLTFGAGSRLTVL.

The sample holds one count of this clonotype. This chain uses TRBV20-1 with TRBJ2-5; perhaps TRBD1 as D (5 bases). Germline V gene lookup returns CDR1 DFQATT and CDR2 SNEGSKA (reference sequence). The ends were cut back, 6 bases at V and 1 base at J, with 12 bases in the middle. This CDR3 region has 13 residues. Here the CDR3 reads CSARRGFQETQYF. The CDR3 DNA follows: TGCAGTGCCCGAAGGGGTTTCCAAGAGACCCAGTACTTC.

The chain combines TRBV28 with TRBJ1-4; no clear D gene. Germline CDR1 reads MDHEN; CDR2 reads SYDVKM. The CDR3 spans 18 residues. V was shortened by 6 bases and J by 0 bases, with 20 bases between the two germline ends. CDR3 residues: CASRPDGLPGATNEKLFF. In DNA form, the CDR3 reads TGTGCCAGCAGGCCTGACGGCCTACCCGGTGCAACTAATGAAAAACTGTTTTTT.

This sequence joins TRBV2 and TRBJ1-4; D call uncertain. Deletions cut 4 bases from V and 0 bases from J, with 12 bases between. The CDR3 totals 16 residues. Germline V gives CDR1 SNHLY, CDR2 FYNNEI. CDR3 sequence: CASSAEAVATNEKLFF. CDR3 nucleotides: TGTGCCAGCAGTGCCGAAGCGGTAGCAACTAATGAAAAACTGTTTTTT.

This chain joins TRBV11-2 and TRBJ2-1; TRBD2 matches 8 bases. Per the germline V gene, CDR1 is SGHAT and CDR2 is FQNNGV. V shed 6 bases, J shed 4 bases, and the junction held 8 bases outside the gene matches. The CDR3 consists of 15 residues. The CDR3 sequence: CASRRRGGPYNEQFF. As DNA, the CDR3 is TGTGCCAGCAGGCGCCGGGGGGGCCCATACAATGAGCAGTTCTTC.

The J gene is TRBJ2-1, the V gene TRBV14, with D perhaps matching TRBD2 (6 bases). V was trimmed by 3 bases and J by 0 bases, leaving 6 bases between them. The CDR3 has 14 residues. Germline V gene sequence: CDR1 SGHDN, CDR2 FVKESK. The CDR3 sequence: CASSHGSSYNEQFF. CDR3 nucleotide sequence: TGTGCCAGCAGCCACGGGAGCTCCTACAATGAGCAGTTCTTC.

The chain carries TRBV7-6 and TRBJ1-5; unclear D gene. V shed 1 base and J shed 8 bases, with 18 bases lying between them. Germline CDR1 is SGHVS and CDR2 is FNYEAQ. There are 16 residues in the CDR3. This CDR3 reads CASSLGAGGMMEPQHF. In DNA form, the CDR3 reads TGTGCCAGCAGCTTAGGGGCAGGTGGAATGATGGAGCCCCAGCATTTT.

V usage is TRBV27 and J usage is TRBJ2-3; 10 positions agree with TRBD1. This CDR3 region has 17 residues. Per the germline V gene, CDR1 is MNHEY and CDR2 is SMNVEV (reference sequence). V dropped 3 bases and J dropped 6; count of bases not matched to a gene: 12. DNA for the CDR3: TGTGCCAGCAGTTTGGAAGCAAGGGACAGGGGCTTGGATACGCAGTATTTT. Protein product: CASSLEARDRGLDTQYF.

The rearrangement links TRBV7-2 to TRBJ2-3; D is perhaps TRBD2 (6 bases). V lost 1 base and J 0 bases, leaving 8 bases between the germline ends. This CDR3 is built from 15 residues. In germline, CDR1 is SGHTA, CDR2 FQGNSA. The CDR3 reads CASSLELASTDTQYF. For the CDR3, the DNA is TGTGCCAGCAGCTTAGAACTAGCTAGCACAGATACGCAGTATTTT.

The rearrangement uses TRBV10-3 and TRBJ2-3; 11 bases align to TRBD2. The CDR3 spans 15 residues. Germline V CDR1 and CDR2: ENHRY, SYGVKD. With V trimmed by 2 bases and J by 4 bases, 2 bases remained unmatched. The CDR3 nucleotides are TGTGCCATCAGTGAGACTAGCGGGGGTGCAGATACGCAGTATTTT. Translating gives CAISETSGGADTQYF.

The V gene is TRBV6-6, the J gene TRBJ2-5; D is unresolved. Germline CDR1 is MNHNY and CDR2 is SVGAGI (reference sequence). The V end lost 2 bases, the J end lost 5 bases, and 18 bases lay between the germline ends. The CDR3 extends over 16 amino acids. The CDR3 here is CASSYRQAHRRETQYF. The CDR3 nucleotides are TGTGCCAGCAGTTACCGACAAGCACACCGACGGGAGACCCAGTACTTC.

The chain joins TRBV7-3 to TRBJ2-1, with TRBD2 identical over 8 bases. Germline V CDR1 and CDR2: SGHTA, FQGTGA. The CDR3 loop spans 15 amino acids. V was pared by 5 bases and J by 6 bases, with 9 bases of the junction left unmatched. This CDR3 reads CASSLTGAGGNEQFF. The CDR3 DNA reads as TGTGCCAGCAGCCTTACGGGGGCGGGGGGCAATGAGCAGTTCTTC.

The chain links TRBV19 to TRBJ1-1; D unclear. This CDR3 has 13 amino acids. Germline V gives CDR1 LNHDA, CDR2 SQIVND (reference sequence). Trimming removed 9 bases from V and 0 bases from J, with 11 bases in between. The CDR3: CASSNNMNTEAFF. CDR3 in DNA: TGTGCCAGCTCTAACAACATGAACACTGAAGCTTTCTTT.

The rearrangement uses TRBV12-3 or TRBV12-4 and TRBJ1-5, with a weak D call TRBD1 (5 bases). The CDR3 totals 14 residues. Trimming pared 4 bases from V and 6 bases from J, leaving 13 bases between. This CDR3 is CASSSVPGGQPQHF. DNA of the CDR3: TGTGCCAGCAGTTCCGTACCTGGGGGTCAGCCCCAGCATTTT.

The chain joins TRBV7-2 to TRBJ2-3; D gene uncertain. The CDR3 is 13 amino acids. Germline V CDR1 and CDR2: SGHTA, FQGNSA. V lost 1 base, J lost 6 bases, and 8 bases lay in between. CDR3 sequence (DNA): TGTGCCAGCAGCTTAGGAGACCGGGATACGCAGTATTTT. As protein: CASSLGDRDTQYF.

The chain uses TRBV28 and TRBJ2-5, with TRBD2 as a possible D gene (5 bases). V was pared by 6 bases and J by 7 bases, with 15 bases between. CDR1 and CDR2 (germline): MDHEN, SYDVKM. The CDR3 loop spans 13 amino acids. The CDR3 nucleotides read TGTGCCAGCAGCTTGGACTTGTTTGGGACCCAGTACTTC. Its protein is CASSLDLFGTQYF.

The CDR3 DNA is TGTGCCAGCAAGGTGGACAGGGAGGGCGAGCAGTACGTC. This gives the protein CASKVDREGEQYV. The chain joins TRBV2 to TRBJ2-7, with TRBD1 as a possible D gene (8 bases). The CDR3 has 13 amino acids. The germline V gene has CDR1 SNHLY and CDR2 FYNNEI. Between the trimmed V and J ends, which lost 7 bases and 6 bases, there was a span of 16 bases.

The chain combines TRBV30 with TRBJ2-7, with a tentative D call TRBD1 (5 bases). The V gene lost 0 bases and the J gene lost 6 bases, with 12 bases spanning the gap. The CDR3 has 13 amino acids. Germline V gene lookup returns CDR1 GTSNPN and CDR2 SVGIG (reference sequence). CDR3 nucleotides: TGTGCCTGGAGTGTACTTGGGCAGGGCGAGCAGTACTTC. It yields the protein CAWSVLGQGEQYF.

The chain's CDR3 is CSGEGQGGTEAFF. The CDR3, as DNA: TGCAGCGGAGAGGGACAGGGAGGAACTGAAGCTTTCTTT. The genes are TRBV29-1 and TRBJ1-1, with TRBD1 identical over 9 bases. This CDR3 has 13 residues. Germline values: CDR1 SQVTM, CDR2 ANQGSEA. V shed 7 bases, J shed 5 bases, and the junction held 8 bases outside the gene matches. The variable domain in full, completed from reference TRBV29-1 and TRBJ1-1, reads SAVISQKPSRDICQRGTSLTIQCQVDSQVTMMFWYRQQPGQSLTLIATANQGSEATYESGFVIDKFPISRPNLTFSTLTVSNMSPEDSSIYLCSGEGQGGTEAFFGQGTRLTVV.

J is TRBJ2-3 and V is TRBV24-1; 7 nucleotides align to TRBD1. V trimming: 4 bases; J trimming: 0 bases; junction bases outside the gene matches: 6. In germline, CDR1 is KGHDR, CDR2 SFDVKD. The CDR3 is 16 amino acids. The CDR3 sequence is CATSDLDRTSTDTQYF. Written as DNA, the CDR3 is TGTGCCACCAGTGACCTGGACAGGACTAGCACAGATACGCAGTATTTT.

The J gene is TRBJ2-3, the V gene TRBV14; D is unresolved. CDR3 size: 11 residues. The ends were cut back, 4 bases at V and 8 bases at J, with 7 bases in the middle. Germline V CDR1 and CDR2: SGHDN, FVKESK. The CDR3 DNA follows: TGTGCCAGCAGCCTCGGTCCTACGCAGTATTTT. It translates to CASSLGPTQYF.

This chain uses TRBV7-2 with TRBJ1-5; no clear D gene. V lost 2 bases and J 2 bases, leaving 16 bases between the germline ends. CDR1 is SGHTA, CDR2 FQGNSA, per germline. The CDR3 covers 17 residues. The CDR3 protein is CASSLYGSVNGNQPQHF. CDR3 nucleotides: TGTGCCAGCAGCTTATACGGCAGCGTTAATGGCAATCAGCCCCAGCATTTT.